This TCR beta chain was recovered during a study of post-analysis software for immune sequencing data. Across the whole study: Secondary progressive, relapsing-remitting and progressive-relapsing multiple sclerosis were among the included disease courses.

Every TCR beta cDNA library bore unique molecular identifiers. The authors obtained roughly 550,000 cDNA molecules from approximately 0.95 to 9.8 million T cells. TCRdb reprocessed the PCR reads with MiXCR, giving one entry per CDR3 protein. In the table there are a few hundred thousand distinct CDR3 sequences, less than 35% of which are singletons. For this clonotype: Antigen unknown.

The V end lost 0 bases, the J end lost 5 bases, and 8 bases lay between the germline ends. The CDR3 runs 13 residues. Germline values: CDR1 SGHTA, CDR2 FQGNSA. Points from the study as a whole: Controls had lower frequencies than patients of about 5 TRBV segments, which included TRBV5-6, TRBV5-1 and TRBV20-1. Comparison with controls showed significantly lower normalized Chao1 diversity in multiple sclerosis patients. With F measure, samples from one preparation batch clustered together strongly.

Input material: blood. This TCR was recovered from a girl aged 10 to 17 with multiple sclerosis. The chain uses TRBV7-2 and TRBJ2-7; perhaps D is TRBD1 or TRBD2 (6 bases each). In DNA, the CDR3 is TGTGCCAGCAGCTTAGCGGGGGGCAACGAGCAGTACTTC. Translating gives CASSLAGGNEQYF.